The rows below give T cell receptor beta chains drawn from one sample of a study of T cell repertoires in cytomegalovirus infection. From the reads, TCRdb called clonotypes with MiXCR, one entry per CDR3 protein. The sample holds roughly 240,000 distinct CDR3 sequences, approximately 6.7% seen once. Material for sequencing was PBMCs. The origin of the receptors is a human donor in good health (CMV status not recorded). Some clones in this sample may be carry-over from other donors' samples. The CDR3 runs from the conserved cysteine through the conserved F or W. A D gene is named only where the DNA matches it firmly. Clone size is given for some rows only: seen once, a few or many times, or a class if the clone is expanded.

CASSPAWETGELFF TGTGCCAGCAGCCCGGCCTGGGAAACCGGGGAGCTGTTTTTT - TRBJ2-2 TRBV12-3/TRBV12-4 many
CASSLGMTGAYGYTF TGTGCCAGCAGCTTAGGGATGACGGGAGCTTATGGCTACACCTTC - TRBJ1-2 TRBV7-2 many
CSASWPTAAGGINEQYF TGCAGTGCTAGCTGGCCTACGGCGGCAGGGGGGATTAACGAGCAGTACTTC - TRBJ2-7 TRBV20-1 -
CASTGTGSSYEQYF TGTGCCAGCACCGGGACTGGAAGCTCCTACGAGCAGTACTTC - TRBJ2-7 TRBV28 many
CATRRGSYEQYF TGTGCCACCCGCCGGGGGTCCTACGAGCAGTACTTC - TRBJ2-7 TRBV12-3/TRBV12-4 many
CASSPGPNRGAGANVLTF TGTGCCAGCAGCCCAGGGCCGAACAGGGGCGCTGGGGCCAACGTCCTGACTTTC TRBD1 TRBJ2-6 TRBV7-6 many
CASSYKGGRETQYF TGTGCCAGCAGCTACAAGGGGGGGCGGGAGACCCAGTACTTC - TRBJ2-5 TRBV5-5 -
CASTSQETQYF TGTGCCAGCACCAGCCAAGAGACCCAGTACTTC - TRBJ2-5 TRBV6-6 -
CSVAAGGIYEQYF TGCAGCGTTGCGGCAGGGGGTATTTACGAGCAGTACTTC TRBD1 TRBJ2-7 TRBV29-1 many
CASRRQRDSAWMGYEQYF TGTGCCAGCAGGCGGCAGCGGGACTCCGCTTGGATGGGCTACGAGCAGTACTTC TRBD2 TRBJ2-7 TRBV6-2/TRBV6-3 many
CASIRDLAGGYRADEQFF TGTGCCAGCATTAGGGACCTAGCGGGGGGTTACCGGGCCGATGAGCAGTTCTTC TRBD2 TRBJ2-1 TRBV7-2 many
CASSRGTDNSPLHF TGTGCCAGCAGTCGAGGGACAGACAATTCACCCCTCCACTTT TRBD1 TRBJ1-6 TRBV25-1 many
CSATSDSGFSGANVLTF TGCAGTGCTACTTCGGACAGTGGCTTCTCTGGGGCCAACGTCCTGACTTTC - TRBJ2-6 TRBV20-1 many
CASSSGQGDKKLFF TGTGCCAGCAGCTCGGGACAGGGGGATAAAAAACTGTTTTTT TRBD1 TRBJ1-4 TRBV7-9 many
CSVGPGGDPGNTIYF TGCAGCGTTGGGCCCGGCGGGGATCCTGGAAACACCATATATTTT - TRBJ1-3 TRBV29-1 -
CASSFGQREEQFF TGCGCCAGCAGCTTCGGCCAAAGAGAGGAGCAGTTCTTC - TRBJ2-1 TRBV5-1 many
CASRPQGAYEQYF TGTGCCAGCAGGCCTCAGGGGGCTTACGAGCAGTACTTC TRBD1 TRBJ2-7 TRBV6-5 few
CASSLSVGQGAYHYGYTF TGTGCCAGCAGCTTGTCGGTCGGACAGGGGGCGTATCACTATGGCTACACCTTC TRBD1 TRBJ1-2 TRBV7-2 many
CASSYGTEAFF TGTGCCAGCAGTTATGGAACTGAAGCTTTCTTT - TRBJ1-1 TRBV6-2/TRBV6-3 many
CSAPRLAGTLETQYF TGCAGTGCTCCTAGACTAGCGGGGACCTTGGAGACCCAGTACTTC TRBD2 TRBJ2-5 TRBV20-1 many
CASSPRQGDNYGYTF TGTGCCAGCTCACCCCGACAGGGGGATAACTATGGCTACACCTTC TRBD1 TRBJ1-2 TRBV18 many
CSVVFQDKGYGYTF TGCAGCGTTGTATTTCAGGACAAGGGCTATGGCTACACCTTC - TRBJ1-2 TRBV29-1 many
CASSLASGSHEQYF TGCGCCAGCAGCTTGGCCTCAGGGTCCCACGAGCAGTACTTC - TRBJ2-7 TRBV5-1 many
CATSEGTFQETQYF TGTGCCACCAGTGAGGGGACTTTTCAAGAGACCCAGTACTTC - TRBJ2-5 TRBV24-1 many
CASSYDLGMNTEAFF TGTGCCAGCAGTTATGATTTGGGGATGAACACTGAAGCTTTCTTT - TRBJ1-1 TRBV6-2/TRBV6-3 many
CASSGAGNPLNTEAFF TGCGCTAGCAGCGGGGCAGGGAATCCCCTGAACACTGAAGCTTTCTTT - TRBJ1-1 TRBV4-1 -
CASSLDRGPGNTIYF TGTGCCAGCAGCTTGGACAGGGGGCCTGGAAACACCATATATTTT TRBD1 TRBJ1-3 TRBV7-8 many
CASSPSGLTGTGELFF TGTGCCAGCAGTCCCTCCGGGTTGACAGGTACCGGGGAGCTGTTTTTT - TRBJ2-2 TRBV27 -
CSVKVGGMHEQYF TGCAGCGTGAAGGTCGGGGGAATGCACGAGCAGTACTTC - TRBJ2-7 TRBV29-1 few
CASSSTGGQGSTDTQYF TGTGCCAGCAGTTCAACCGGCGGACAGGGTAGCACAGATACGCAGTATTTT TRBD1 TRBJ2-3 TRBV28 few
CASSLYWAGNTEAFF TGCGCCAGCAGCTTGTACTGGGCGGGGAACACTGAAGCTTTCTTT - TRBJ1-1 TRBV5-1 many
CASRRGYGYTF TGTGCCAGCCGGAGGGGCTATGGCTACACCTTC - TRBJ1-2 TRBV7-2 many
CASSSRQGAVGANVLTF TGTGCCAGCAGCTCGCGACAGGGGGCGGTCGGGGCCAACGTCCTGACTTTC TRBD1 TRBJ2-6 TRBV5-4 many
CASNGASANTGELFF TGTGCCAGCAACGGGGCTAGCGCGAACACCGGGGAGCTGTTTTTT - TRBJ2-2 TRBV19 -
CASSPIGETQYF TGTGCCAGCAGTCCTATAGGGGAGACCCAGTACTTC - TRBJ2-5 TRBV12-3/TRBV12-4 many
CASSLTPNYRGNYGYTF TGTGCCAGCAGTTTAACACCCAACTACAGGGGGAACTATGGCTACACCTTC TRBD1 TRBJ1-2 TRBV7-9 many
CASKQEETQYF TGTGCCAGCAAACAGGAGGAGACCCAGTACTTC - TRBJ2-5 TRBV6-2/TRBV6-3 many
CSVSRVGDTEAFF TGCAGCGTTTCTCGAGTTGGGGACACTGAAGCTTTCTTT - TRBJ1-1 TRBV29-1 few
CATSDPTGTPKLF TGTGCCACCAGTGACCCGACCGGGACTCCTAAACTTTTT - TRBJ2-3 TRBV24-1 few
CASSWTGDEQYF TGTGCCAGCAGCTGGACCGGGGACGAGCAGTACTTC - TRBJ2-7 TRBV12-3/TRBV12-4 many
CASSQASTASYGYTF TGTGCCAGCAGCCAAGCCTCGACAGCGTCTTATGGCTACACCTTC - TRBJ1-2 TRBV4-2 -
CSVVNEGGNTEAFF TGCAGCGTTGTGAACGAGGGGGGGAACACTGAAGCTTTCTTT - TRBJ1-1 TRBV29-1 -
CASSFGNSPLHF TGTGCCAGCAGCTTCGGGAATTCACCCCTCCACTTT - TRBJ1-6 TRBV7-2 many
CASSLGQIRDYGYTF TGTGCCAGCAGCTTAGGACAGATAAGAGACTATGGCTACACCTTC - TRBJ1-2 TRBV7-2 many
CASSRKGLVGQSQHF TGTGCCAGCAGCCGGAAGGGTCTAGTTGGACAGTCCCAGCATTTT - TRBJ1-5 TRBV5-6 -